A selection of T cell receptor beta chains follows, all from one sample in a study of cytomegalovirus exposure and HLA in healthy donors. Assay: immunoSEQ multiplex PCR; the TCRdb copy retains only in-frame clones and omits some. The sample has 150,000 or so clones, more than 75% seen once. The sample consisted of PBMCs. These receptors originate from a woman younger than 35 in good health and CMV-seronegative. Both conserved end residues are part of each CDR3. The order of the fields is J gene, V gene, clone size, D gene, CDR3 DNA, CDR3 protein. The D gene is left open where the match is weak. A row's size may be missing; if present it is once, few, many or a size class.

J gene: TRBJ1-2; V gene: TRBV6-5; clone size: few; D gene: TRBD1; CDR3 DNA: TGTGCCAGCGGCCGACAGGGGGCTTTTGGCTACACCTTC; CDR3 protein: CASGRQGAFGYTF
J gene: TRBJ2-7; V gene: TRBV2; clone size: NA; D gene: TRBD2; CDR3 DNA: TGTGCCAGCACCAGGACTAGCGGGGGCTACGAGCAGTACTTC; CDR3 protein: CASTRTSGGYEQYF
J gene: TRBJ2-7; V gene: TRBV27; clone size: NA; D gene: TRBD1; CDR3 DNA: TGTGCCAGCAGTTTAAACAGGGGAAATCTTCTGAGCGAGCAGTACTTC; CDR3 protein: CASSLNRGNLLSEQYF
J gene: TRBJ2-7; V gene: TRBV11-2; clone size: NA; D gene: TRBD2; CDR3 DNA: TGTGCCAGCAGAACGACCGGGACTAGTGGGTCCGAGCAGTACTTC; CDR3 protein: CASRTTGTSGSEQYF
J gene: TRBJ1-6; V gene: TRBV7-2; clone size: NA; D gene: NA; CDR3 DNA: TGTGCCAGCAGCTTGCAAGGATCCCAGGGGTATAATTCACCCCTCCACTTT; CDR3 protein: CASSLQGSQGYNSPLHF
J gene: TRBJ1-2; V gene: TRBV11-3; clone size: NA; D gene: NA; CDR3 DNA: TGTGCCAGCAGCTTTGGCCAATATACCTCACCTCAACCTAACTATGGCTACACCTTC; CDR3 protein: CASSFGQYTSPQPNYGYTF
J gene: TRBJ2-3; V gene: TRBV27; clone size: NA; D gene: NA; CDR3 DNA: TGTGCCAGCAGTCCCAGCCTAACTAAAAGCACAGATACGCAGTATTTT; CDR3 protein: CASSPSLTKSTDTQYF
J gene: TRBJ2-7; V gene: TRBV7-9; clone size: few; D gene: NA; CDR3 DNA: TGTGCCAGCAGTCGGGGGTCGGTCTACGAGCAGTACTTC; CDR3 protein: CASSRGSVYEQYF
J gene: TRBJ2-2; V gene: TRBV7-3; clone size: NA; D gene: TRBD2; CDR3 DNA: TGTGCCAGCAAAGCGGGGGCGGGCACCGGGGAGCTGTTTTTT; CDR3 protein: CASKAGAGTGELFF
J gene: TRBJ2-3; V gene: TRBV5-1; clone size: few; D gene: TRBD1; CDR3 DNA: TGCGCCAGCAGCTCTCCGGGACAGGGGGCAGGTACGCAGTATTTT; CDR3 protein: CASSSPGQGAGTQYF
J gene: TRBJ1-6; V gene: TRBV9; clone size: NA; D gene: NA; CDR3 DNA: TGTGCCAGCAGCACCCGACAGGCGGTTGATTCACCCCTCCACTTT; CDR3 protein: CASSTRQAVDSPLHF
J gene: TRBJ1-5; V gene: TRBV18; clone size: NA; D gene: NA; CDR3 DNA: TGTGCCAGCTCACCCGCGATGGATCAGCCCCAGCATTTT; CDR3 protein: CASSPAMDQPQHF
J gene: TRBJ2-6; V gene: TRBV5-5; clone size: NA; D gene: NA; CDR3 DNA: TGTGCCAGCAGCTTACAGCTTCACTCTGGGGCCAACGTCCTGACTTTC; CDR3 protein: CASSLQLHSGANVLTF
J gene: TRBJ1-6; V gene: TRBV6-1; clone size: NA; D gene: TRBD1; CDR3 DNA: TGTGCCAGCGGGACAGGGATGAATTCACCCCTCCACTTT; CDR3 protein: CASGTGMNSPLHF
J gene: TRBJ2-3; V gene: TRBV28; clone size: few; D gene: TRBD2; CDR3 DNA: TGTGCCAGCTTGAGCGGGGGTGGAGATACGCAGTATTTT; CDR3 protein: CASLSGGGDTQYF